The rows below give T cell receptor beta chains drawn from one sample of a study of blood T cell repertoires in COVID-19. The protocol was immunoSEQ multiplex PCR, while the TCRdb copy is restricted to in-frame clones and leaves out a portion. The sample shows over 200,000 clones, 88% of them seen only once. Input material: peripheral blood. The receptors were sampled from a human donor in a cohort sampled during active COVID-19. Both conserved end residues are part of each CDR3.

TRBV18 CASSQGRRDTEAFF
TRBV27 CASSLQSGTHSYEQYF
TRBV18 CASEGRSTNEKLFF
TRBV7-9 CASSLAGNYGYTF
TRBV7-2 CASSGRQVRNTEAFF
TRBV5-1 CASSLFSQAFYEQYF
TRBV14 CASSQWEKRQFF
TRBV18 CASSPRLLRDSGNTIYF
TRBV4-1 CASSPRSLAGEKNSYEQYF
TRBV5-1 CASSLGSGGSDTQYF
TRBV5-8 CATTIQGSNQPQHF
TRBV6-5 CASRPRQNYGYTF
TRBV6-5 CASRTEWTAYEQYF
TRBV19 CASSLRTAHPYEKLFF
TRBV5-4 CASSFAGVSHEQYF
TRBV6-2/TRBV6-3 CASSQASGYEQYF
TRBV6-4 CASSLRGWGEQYF